The entry that follows covers one TCR beta chain sequence. What it binds is not known. TCR beta CDR3 sequences were amplified from RNA transcripts. TCR CDR3 regions were first amplified by RT-PCR with HTBI primers. MiXCR, applied by TCRdb to the multiplex PCR reads, yields one record per CDR3 protein. Here the sample spans over 300,000 distinct CDR3 sequences, around 15% being singletons. Trimming took 4 bases from V and 11 from J, leaving 21 bases between them. The CDR3 has 14 residues. Germline values: CDR1 SGHRS, CDR2 YFSETQ. Patients were excluded for uncontrolled infection, other autoimmune disease, pregnancy or lactation. Diagnostic decisions used clinical symptoms, serum thyroxine and TRAb, thyroid ultrasound and orbital computed tomography. These data originate in a study of T cells in Graves' hyperthyroidism and ophthalmopathy. Study-wide points: In the blood, most expanded thyroid clonotypes above 0.001 appeared as well. A median about 6.2 months before onset, the model predicted ophthalmopathy.

The TCR sequence derives from a woman between 40 and 50 years old with Graves' ophthalmopathy. The sequenced sample was blood. The J gene is TRBJ1-1, the V gene TRBV5-1; D might be TRBD1 (5 bases). The DNA for the CDR3 is TGCGCCAGCAGCCCCCGGGGGGGTGGGGATCCGGCTTTCTTT. Protein product: CASSPRGGGDPAFF.